Below, one T cell receptor (beta chain) is given with its context. Its antigen is unidentified. This sample was included in a study of immune evolution from preneoplasia to lung adenocarcinoma. As for the study in general: HLA loss of heterozygosity: about 7% AIS, about 15% MIA, around 35% ADC, none AAH. Findings of the study overall: T cell clonality was higher in KRAS-mutant than EGFR-mutant or wild-type nodules. Later-stage lesions seemingly showed higher T cell density and diversity than normal lung.

V lost 3 bases, J lost 1 base, and 14 bases lay in between. The CDR3 loop spans 15 amino acids. Germline values: CDR1 SGHNT, CDR2 YYREEE (reference sequence). Produced via immunoSEQ multiplex PCR; TCRdb's table is partial and in-frame only. The sample holds 2,500 to 3,500 clones, 84% seen once. The sequenced sample consisted of FFPE atypical adenomatous hyperplasia tissue from the lung. Subset described: atypical adenomatous hyperplasia (AAH), lung preneoplasia. The origin of this receptor is a person aged 70 to 79 with lung adenocarcinoma. This sequence joins TRBV5-4 and TRBJ2-7; D perhaps matches TRBD2 (5 bases). CDR3 in amino acids: CASSYDYSRSYEQYF. CDR3 bases: TGTGCCAGCAGCTATGACTACTCCCGTTCCTACGAGCAGTACTTC.